The T cell receptor (beta chain) under discussion was sequenced for a study of blood T cell repertoires in COVID-19. For the study at large: Some COVID-19 samples were acute and others convalescent; all came from the United States, Italy and Spain. Sample material is recorded as cDNA or gDNA derived from T cells, B-cell-depleted T cells, or PBMCs.

Unmatched junction bases numbered 11, after V lost 5 bases and J lost 5 bases. Germline CDR1 and CDR2: MNHEY and SVGAGI. The CDR3 totals 15 residues. Original analysis: Reference gene primers were amplified, and this amplification served to estimate nucleated cell counts. The assay was immunoSEQ multiplex PCR, and TCRdb's table has in-frame clones only and misses some. That table furnishes V, J and clone size, whereas the DNA furnished D and trimming. The sample shows roughly 160,000 clones, roughly 85% of them seen only once. Sequenced input: peripheral blood. This receptor was identified in a middle-aged man with acute or convalescent COVID-19. This chain joins TRBV6-5 and TRBJ1-1, with TRBD1 matching 7 bases. CDR3 DNA: TGTGCCAGCAGTCAAACTCAGGGGGGAAAAACTGAAGCTTTCTTT. Translating it yields CASSQTQGGKTEAFF.